This is a list of T cell receptor beta chains from one sample in a study of CD8+ T cells in alopecia areata. Produced via immunoSEQ multiplex PCR; TCRdb's table is partial and in-frame only. The sample consists of 140,000 or so clones, around 51% of them appearing once. The sample in question was CD4+ T cells sorted from blood, obtained at week 0. The source is a human donor with alopecia areata. The CDR3 runs from the conserved cysteine through the conserved F or W. The order of the fields is clone size, V gene, J gene, D gene, CDR3 protein, CDR3 DNA. D genes are given only for firm matches. Clone size is shown for a subset of rows, as once, few, many or a class of expanded clone.

-,TRBV5-6,TRBJ1-5,-,CASSVWGRGNQPQHF,TGTGCCAGCAGCGTGTGGGGGAGAGGCAATCAGCCCCAGCATTTT
-,TRBV10-3,TRBJ2-7,TRBD2,CAISELAGPYEQYF,TGTGCCATCAGTGAACTAGCGGGGCCCTACGAGCAGTACTTC
few,TRBV18,TRBJ1-2,-,CASSQKGEYGYTF,TGTGCCAGCTCCCAGAAGGGGGAGTATGGCTACACCTTC
few,TRBV29-1,TRBJ2-1,-,CSVDQKARDEQFF,TGCAGCGTTGACCAGAAGGCGAGGGATGAGCAGTTCTTC
-,TRBV30,TRBJ1-2,-,CAWSPGPNYGYTF,TGTGCCTGGAGTCCAGGGCCGAACTATGGCTACACCTTC
few,TRBV6-5,TRBJ1-1,TRBD1,CASSYSAGTGTEAFF,TGTGCCAGCAGTTACTCGGCCGGGACAGGGACTGAAGCTTTCTTT
few,TRBV7-9,TRBJ2-1,-,CASSLENLDAEQFF,TGTGCCAGCAGCTTAGAGAATCTAGATGCTGAGCAGTTCTTC
once,TRBV14,TRBJ2-7,TRBD2,CASSQVRAGGSYEQYF,TGTGCCAGCAGCCAAGTCAGAGCGGGAGGATCCTACGAGCAGTACTTC
-,TRBV7-2,TRBJ2-2,-,CASSLARSTGELFF,TGTGCCAGCAGCTTAGCCAGGTCGACCGGGGAGCTGTTTTTT
-,TRBV7-3,TRBJ2-5,TRBD1,CASSPDRGETQYF,TGTGCCAGCAGTCCCGACAGGGGTGAGACCCAGTACTTC
few,TRBV23-1,TRBJ2-3,TRBD1,CASSPGTGGTDTQYF,TGCGCCAGCAGCCCCGGGACAGGGGGCACAGATACGCAGTATTTT
-,TRBV19,TRBJ2-6,-,CASLPRDRANVLTF,TGTGCCAGCCTACCCAGGGACCGGGCCAACGTCCTGACTTTC
-,TRBV25-1,TRBJ2-7,-,CASMNQNREQYF,TGTGCCAGCATGAACCAAAATAGGGAGCAGTACTTC
few,TRBV30,TRBJ2-3,TRBD2,CAWSSGRAKTRTDTQYF,TGTGCCTGGTCTAGCGGGAGGGCTAAAACGCGCACAGATACGCAGTATTTT
-,TRBV6-1,TRBJ2-4,TRBD2,CASSGTSGSWGRTKNIQYF,TGTGCCAGCAGTGGGACTAGCGGGAGTTGGGGACGGACGAAAAACATTCAGTACTTC